This record covers a single T cell receptor beta chain. This sample is drawn from a study of blood T cells in healthy people across ages. It was with a sample-barcoded 5' primer and a J-beta primer mix that a second PCR of roughly 7 to 11 cycles was run. TCRdb fed the 5' RACE reads into MiXCR, producing one record per CDR3 protein. The sample comprises 700,000 to 850,000 distinct CDR3 sequences, about 55% of which are singletons, and about two fifths rests with the top ten. V was cut by 1 base and J by 0 bases, with 7 bases left in between. CDR3 size: 16 residues. The receptor was derived from an elderly man in good health. Sequenced sample: blood. The chain is built from TRBV12-3 or TRBV12-4 and TRBJ2-6; D not resolved. The chain's CDR3 is CASSLEAGSGANVLTF. CDR3 nucleotides: TGTGCCAGCAGTTTAGAGGCAGGCTCTGGGGCCAACGTCCTGACTTTC.